Each of the 18 T cell receptor beta chains below was sequenced from the same sample in a study of identical twins. TCRdb reprocessed the 5' RACE reads via MiXCR and lists one record per CDR3 protein. The data show about 220,000 distinct CDR3 sequences, 6.5% to 8.5% seen once. The sample was also reused in another study, on yellow fever vaccine responses in identical twins.

Specimen: memory (CD45RO+) T cells sorted from blood. The receptors were gathered from a woman in her late teens or twenties in good health.

J is TRBJ2-3 and V is TRBV6-5; D is unclear. The germline V and J ends were trimmed by 0 bases and 0 bases, with 4 bases remaining between them. This CDR3 spans 14 amino acids. Germline CDR1 reads MNHEY; CDR2 reads SVGAGI. As DNA, the CDR3 is TGTGCCAGCAGTTACTCCCTGAGCACAGATACGCAGTATTTT. Encoded protein: CASSYSLSTDTQYF.

A few counts support this clonotype. V and J are TRBV6-2 or TRBV6-3 and TRBJ2-3; D is perhaps TRBD1 or TRBD2 (5 bases each). Germline-derived CDR1 and CDR2 are MNHEY and SVGEGT. The length of the CDR3 is 15 residues. The V and J ends lost 2 bases and 5 bases respectively, with 14 bases between them. CDR3 loop: CASSYGGTSGDTQYF. CDR3 DNA sequence: TGTGCCAGCAGTTACGGTGGGACCTCGGGAGATACGCAGTATTTT.

In this sample, this clonotype turned up a few times. The chain couples TRBV27 to TRBJ1-6, with 9 bases lining up with TRBD1. The CDR3 spans 17 residues. From germline, CDR1 is MNHEY and CDR2 SMNVEV (reference sequence). The junction had 5 bases not matched to a gene; V was cut back by 1 base and J by 4 bases. CDR3 protein: CASSLFGQGIYNSPLHF. In nucleotides, the CDR3 is TGTGCCAGCAGTTTATTCGGACAGGGGATTTATAATTCACCCCTCCACTTT.

This clonotype appeared a few times. This chain connects TRBV18 to TRBJ2-5; TRBD1 matches 11 bases. Germline CDR1 and CDR2: KGHSH and LQKENI. V dropped 6 bases and J dropped 1; count of bases not matched to a gene: 4. This CDR3 contains 15 residues. Here the CDR3 reads CASSYGTGGQETQYF. CDR3 nucleotide sequence: TGTGCCAGCTCCTACGGGACAGGGGGCCAAGAGACCCAGTACTTC.

The chain links TRBV29-1 to TRBJ1-5; D might be TRBD1 (6 bases). This CDR3 has 13 residues. Between the trimmed V and J ends, which lost 7 bases and 6 bases, there was a span of 16 bases. Germline V gene data show CDR1 as SQVTM and CDR2 as ANQGSEA. The CDR3 protein is CSGIRGAGQPQHF. CDR3 sequence (DNA): TGCAGCGGGATTCGGGGGGCCGGTCAGCCCCAGCATTTT. The whole variable domain, remainder taken from reference TRBV29-1 and TRBJ1-5, is SAVISQKPSRDICQRGTSLTIQCQVDSQVTMMFWYRQQPGQSLTLIATANQGSEATYESGFVIDKFPISRPNLTFSTLTVSNMSPEDSSIYLCSGIRGAGQPQHFGDGTRLSIL.

The J gene is TRBJ2-7, the V gene TRBV12-3 or TRBV12-4; 7 bases are a match to TRBD1. The length of the CDR3 is 13 residues. V lost 7 bases, J lost 2 bases, and 5 bases stayed unmatched. The CDR3: CASTIDRAYEQYF. CDR3 nucleotide sequence: TGTGCCAGCACAATCGACAGGGCCTACGAGCAGTACTTC.

The chain recombines TRBV11-2 with TRBJ2-5, with no clear D. This CDR3 is 16 amino acids long. V dropped 2 bases and J dropped 2 bases, with 15 bases sitting between them. The germline CDR1 and CDR2 sequences are SGHAT and FQNNGV. Written as DNA, the CDR3 is TGTGCCAGCAGCTTAAGCCAAGGCCTCCGACAAGAGACCCAGTACTTC. Its protein is CASSLSQGLRQETQYF. The full variable domain, rest sourced from reference TRBV11-2 and TRBJ2-5, is EAGVAQSPRYKIIEKRQSVAFWCNPISGHATLYWYQQILGQGPKLLIQFQNNGVVDDSQLPKDRFSAERLKGVDSTLKIQPAKLEDSAVYLCASSLSQGLRQETQYFGPGTRLLVL.

This chain links TRBV29-1 with TRBJ2-3; TRBD2 matches 10 bases. Germline V gene data show CDR1 as SQVTM and CDR2 as ANQGSEA. With V trimmed by 1 base and J by 4 bases, 5 bases remained unmatched. The CDR3 loop spans 15 amino acids. The CDR3 is CSVEGQREGPDTQYF. For the CDR3, the DNA is TGCAGCGTTGAAGGGCAGCGGGAGGGCCCAGATACGCAGTATTTT.

This clonotype occurred many times. The rearrangement uses TRBV5-1 and TRBJ1-5; D is possibly TRBD1 (5 bases). The length of the CDR3 is 14 residues. Germline lookup yields CDR1 SGHRS and CDR2 YFSETQ. The V gene lost 4 bases and the J gene lost 1 base, with 9 bases spanning the gap. Here the CDR3 reads CASSPDTSNQPQHF. For the CDR3, the DNA is TGCGCCAGCAGCCCGGACACGAGCAATCAGCCCCAGCATTTT.

For this clonotype: One end of the junction varies from germline; a read error may be responsible. This chain uses TRBV28 with TRBJ1-5; weak D call: TRBD1 (6 bases). The length of the CDR3 is 14 residues. Germline CDR1 MDHEN, CDR2 SYDVKM. Written as DNA, the CDR3 is TGCGCCAGCAGCCCTCAGGGGAACAATCAGCCCCAGCATTTT. Amino acid sequence: CASSPQGNNQPQHF.

The gene calls are TRBV4-2 and TRBJ1-1, with D perhaps matching TRBD1 (6 bases). Trimming removed 1 base at V and 2 bases at J, with 14 bases between. The CDR3 has 16 amino acids. CDR1 LGHNA and CDR2 YNFKEQ come from the germline V gene. This CDR3 is CASSQADRATNTEAFF. DNA for the CDR3: TGTGCCAGCAGCCAAGCGGACAGAGCTACTAACACTGAAGCTTTCTTT.

The J gene is TRBJ1-1, the V gene TRBV9, with no clear D. V was trimmed by 0 bases and J by 5 bases, leaving 8 bases between them. This CDR3 region has 13 residues. Germline CDR1 SGDLS, CDR2 YYNGEE. This chain's CDR3 is CASSVAEGTEAFF. The CDR3 nucleotides are TGTGCCAGCAGCGTAGCTGAGGGAACTGAAGCTTTCTTT.

This clonotype appeared a few times. The chain recombines TRBV4-1 with TRBJ2-7; no firm D call. CDR1 MGHRA and CDR2 YSYEKL come from the germline V gene. The V and J ends lost 5 bases and 4 bases respectively, with 18 bases between them. The length of the CDR3 is 15 residues. CDR3 DNA: TGCGCCAGCAGCTTCCAGACGACGGTCGGATACGAGCAGTACTTC. Translating it yields CASSFQTTVGYEQYF.

The chain has TRBV12-3 or TRBV12-4 and TRBJ1-5, with a tentative D call TRBD1 (5 bases). The CDR3 spans 18 residues. V lost 2 bases and J lost 2, with 19 bases in between. CDR3 DNA: TGTGCCAGCAGTTTATCGGGACCCATTTCATACGGCAATCAGCCCCAGCATTTT. Translated, it gives CASSLSGPISYGNQPQHF.

This clonotype was seen at least ten times. V gene TRBV7-9 combines with J gene TRBJ2-7; possibly TRBD2 for D (8 bases). The CDR3 is 15 amino acids. V shed 3 bases and J shed 0 bases, with 12 bases lying between them. CDR1 SEHNR and CDR2 FQNEAQ come from the germline V gene (reference sequence). CDR3 sequence reads: CASSFGGDSSYEQYF. CDR3 nucleotide sequence: TGTGCCAGCAGCTTCGGGGGGGACAGCTCCTACGAGCAGTACTTC. Combining the CDR3 with reference TRBV7-9 and TRBJ2-7 gives the whole variable domain DTGVSQNPRHKITKRGQNVTFRCDPISEHNRLYWYRQTLGQGPEFLTYFQNEAQLEKSRLLSDRFSAERPKGSFSTLEIQRTEQGDSAMYLCASSFGGDSSYEQYFGPGTRLTVT.

V is TRBV27 and J is TRBJ2-1; D is perhaps TRBD2 (5 bases). Trimming shortened V by 5 bases and J by 2 bases, and 13 bases separated the two germline ends. Germline V gene lookup returns CDR1 MNHEY and CDR2 SMNVEV (reference sequence). The CDR3 extends over 15 amino acids. The CDR3 loop is CASSAGEGTYNEQFF. The CDR3 nucleotides read TGTGCCAGCAGTGCTGGAGAGGGTACCTACAATGAGCAGTTCTTC.

This clonotype was found many times. The chain is built from TRBV28 and TRBJ1-2; D not resolved. This CDR3 has 14 amino acids. Germline assignment: CDR1 MDHEN and CDR2 SYDVKM. The V end was cut by 5 bases, the J end by 5 bases, with 15 bases between. This chain's CDR3 is CASSTKMVGYGYTF. In DNA form, the CDR3 reads TGTGCCAGCAGTACCAAGATGGTTGGGTATGGCTACACCTTC.

This clonotype was observed many times. V usage is TRBV3-1 and J usage is TRBJ2-1; D unresolved. The V end lost 4 bases, the J end lost 12 bases, and 19 bases lay between the germline ends. The CDR3 totals 14 residues. The germline gives CDR1 LGHDT, CDR2 YNNKEL (reference sequence). The CDR3 sequence: CASSLPSTPLGQFF. CDR3 nucleotides: TGTGCCAGCAGCCTTCCGTCGACCCCGCTTGGGCAGTTCTTC.